The rows below give T cell receptor beta chains drawn from one sample of a study of CD8+ T cells in alopecia areata. Repertoires were generated with immunoSEQ multiplex PCR, while TCRdb's copy carries only in-frame clones and drops some. The table has over 90,000 clones, around three fifths seen once. Sequencing used CD4+ T cells sorted from blood. The receptors derive from a human donor in good health. CDR3s include the opening cysteine and the closing phenylalanine or tryptophan. The D gene is left open where the match is weak. Some rows have no size entry. The others give once, few or many, or a class for an expanded clone.

d_gene: TRBD2; abundance: -; v_gene: TRBV5-1; j_gene: TRBJ2-5; CDR3nt: TGCGCCAGCAGCTTGGCAGGTAGCGGGGAACAAGAGACCCAGTACTTC; CDR3aa: CASSLAGSGEQETQYF
d_gene: -; abundance: -; v_gene: TRBV5-6; j_gene: TRBJ1-1; CDR3nt: TGTGCCAGCAGTCCTGACCCCGGTTACACTGAAGCTTTCTTT; CDR3aa: CASSPDPGYTEAFF
d_gene: -; abundance: few; v_gene: TRBV18; j_gene: TRBJ1-2; CDR3nt: TGTGCCAGCTCACTACAGGGCGTGAACTATGGCTACACCTTC; CDR3aa: CASSLQGVNYGYTF
d_gene: -; abundance: few; v_gene: TRBV11-2; j_gene: TRBJ2-3; CDR3nt: TGTGCCAGCAGCTTTTCTGGGGACCGCACAGATACGCAGTATTTT; CDR3aa: CASSFSGDRTDTQYF
d_gene: -; abundance: few; v_gene: TRBV23-1; j_gene: TRBJ1-1; CDR3nt: TGCGCCAGCAGTCCCCGGGGCAGGACACTGAACACTGAAGCTTTCTTT; CDR3aa: CASSPRGRTLNTEAFF
d_gene: -; abundance: -; v_gene: TRBV30; j_gene: TRBJ2-3; CDR3nt: TGTGCCTGGGGAAACGGGGGTTCGACAGATACGCAGTATTTT; CDR3aa: CAWGNGGSTDTQYF
d_gene: -; abundance: few; v_gene: TRBV29-1; j_gene: TRBJ2-3; CDR3nt: TGCAGCGGGGGGAGTGGCGGGGGCCTCACAGATACGCAGTATTTT; CDR3aa: CSGGSGGGLTDTQYF
d_gene: -; abundance: -; v_gene: TRBV6-5; j_gene: TRBJ2-2; CDR3nt: TGTGCCAGCAGAAGGACAGTTAAGAACACCGGGGAGCTGTTTTTT; CDR3aa: CASRRTVKNTGELFF
d_gene: TRBD2; abundance: -; v_gene: TRBV29-1; j_gene: TRBJ2-1; CDR3nt: TGCAGCGTTGATGGCCCTAGCGGGGGGGCCCGATATGAGCAGTTCTTC; CDR3aa: CSVDGPSGGARYEQFF
d_gene: -; abundance: few; v_gene: TRBV4-3; j_gene: TRBJ1-1; CDR3nt: TGCGCCAGCAGCCAAGATCAAGCAAGGGAAGCTTTCTTT; CDR3aa: CASSQDQAREAFF
d_gene: TRBD2; abundance: -; v_gene: TRBV6-6; j_gene: TRBJ2-5; CDR3nt: TGTGCCAGCAGAAGAGCGGGGGGGCCTCGAGAGACCCAGTACTTC; CDR3aa: CASRRAGGPRETQYF
d_gene: -; abundance: -; v_gene: TRBV5-1; j_gene: TRBJ1-1; CDR3nt: TGCGCCAGCAGCTTCATCCAGGGGCGCATTACTGAAGCTTTCTTT; CDR3aa: CASSFIQGRITEAFF
d_gene: TRBD1; abundance: -; v_gene: TRBV18; j_gene: TRBJ1-1; CDR3nt: TGTGCCAGCTCACCAGACAGGGGCACTGAAGCTTTCTTT; CDR3aa: CASSPDRGTEAFF
d_gene: TRBD2; abundance: -; v_gene: TRBV5-4; j_gene: TRBJ2-7; CDR3nt: TGTGCCATCGGAGATTCTCGGGGGGCCTACGAGCAGTACTTC; CDR3aa: CAIGDSRGAYEQYF
d_gene: -; abundance: -; v_gene: TRBV19; j_gene: TRBJ1-2; CDR3nt: TGTGCCAGTAGTGCCCCGGTGGTCAGGCGGAGCGGCTACACCTTC; CDR3aa: CASSAPVVRRSGYTF
d_gene: TRBD1; abundance: once; v_gene: TRBV5-6; j_gene: TRBJ2-7; CDR3nt: TGTGCCAGCAGCTTTGACGGGACAGGGAACACGTACGAGCAGTACTTC; CDR3aa: CASSFDGTGNTYEQYF
d_gene: TRBD1; abundance: few; v_gene: TRBV29-1; j_gene: TRBJ1-5; CDR3nt: TGCAGCTTTGGGGAGGGGGCAGGTCAGCCCCAGCATTTT; CDR3aa: CSFGEGAGQPQHF
d_gene: TRBD2; abundance: -; v_gene: TRBV4-1; j_gene: TRBJ2-5; CDR3nt: TGCGCCAGCAGCCTAGGGACTAGCCGATGGAAAGAGACCCAGTACTTC; CDR3aa: CASSLGTSRWKETQYF
d_gene: -; abundance: -; v_gene: TRBV5-1; j_gene: TRBJ2-2; CDR3nt: TGCGCCAGCAACGACCCGGGGGTCGACACCGGGGAGCTGTTTTTT; CDR3aa: CASNDPGVDTGELFF
d_gene: -; abundance: -; v_gene: TRBV29-1; j_gene: TRBJ1-2; CDR3nt: TGCAGCGCCATGGGTTCTTTTTATGGCTACACCTTC; CDR3aa: CSAMGSFYGYTF
d_gene: -; abundance: -; v_gene: TRBV20-1; j_gene: TRBJ1-1; CDR3nt: TGCAGTGCTACCGGGACCCAAGCTTTCTTT; CDR3aa: CSATGTQAFF
d_gene: TRBD1; abundance: -; v_gene: TRBV5-1; j_gene: TRBJ1-6; CDR3nt: TGCGCCAGCAGCTACGGACAGGGTCGTAATTCACCCCTCCACTTT; CDR3aa: CASSYGQGRNSPLHF
d_gene: TRBD2; abundance: few; v_gene: TRBV6-5; j_gene: TRBJ2-3; CDR3nt: TGTGCCAGCAGGGGGCTAGCGGGGACAGATACGCAGTATTTT; CDR3aa: CASRGLAGTDTQYF
d_gene: -; abundance: -; v_gene: TRBV2; j_gene: TRBJ2-5; CDR3nt: TGTGCCAGCAACAAACTAGCACCCGAGACCCAGTACTTC; CDR3aa: CASNKLAPETQYF
d_gene: TRBD2; abundance: few; v_gene: TRBV9; j_gene: TRBJ2-1; CDR3nt: TGTGCCAGCAGCTCTCGACTAGCGGGGTACAATGAGCAGTTCTTC; CDR3aa: CASSSRLAGYNEQFF
d_gene: -; abundance: -; v_gene: TRBV7-2; j_gene: TRBJ2-6; CDR3nt: TGTGCCAGCAGCTTTACGGCTCCCCCGTCTGGGGCCAACGTCCTGACTTTC; CDR3aa: CASSFTAPPSGANVLTF
d_gene: TRBD2; abundance: -; v_gene: TRBV29-1; j_gene: TRBJ2-2; CDR3nt: TGCAGCGTCGCGGGGGCCGGGGAGCTGTTTTTT; CDR3aa: CSVAGAGELFF
d_gene: -; abundance: -; v_gene: TRBV5-1; j_gene: TRBJ1-5; CDR3nt: TGCGCCAGCAGCTTGACGGGGCAACAGCCCCAGCATTTT; CDR3aa: CASSLTGQQPQHF
d_gene: TRBD1; abundance: -; v_gene: TRBV29-1; j_gene: TRBJ2-3; CDR3nt: TGCAGCGTCGGCGGGGACAGGGGGCAAGAGTATTTT; CDR3aa: CSVGGDRGQEYF
d_gene: -; abundance: few; v_gene: TRBV7-8; j_gene: TRBJ2-5; CDR3nt: TGTGCCAGCAGCTTACAAGCCTCCCAGTACTTC; CDR3aa: CASSLQASQYF
d_gene: TRBD1; abundance: -; v_gene: TRBV2; j_gene: TRBJ2-5; CDR3nt: TGTGCCAGCAGAAGGGACAGGGCTCAAGAGACCCAGTACTTC; CDR3aa: CASRRDRAQETQYF
d_gene: TRBD2; abundance: -; v_gene: TRBV9; j_gene: TRBJ2-5; CDR3nt: TGTGCCAGCAGCCCCCGACTAGCGAGGGAGACCCAGTACTTC; CDR3aa: CASSPRLARETQYF